The 29 T cell receptor beta chains below come from one sample, sequenced in a study of T cell clonotyping in hematopoietic cell transplantation. Sample time point: recipient sample about 28 days before transplant, after cytoreduction. Sequenced by immunoSEQ multiplex PCR; TCRdb stores in-frame clones only, minus some. The sample shows about 21,000 clones, 90% of them seen only once. The specimen was peripheral blood mononuclear cells, collected before stem cell transplant. The receptors here all came from a man younger than 35 with biphenotypic leukemia. Some clones in this sample may be carry-over from other donors' samples.

The chain uses TRBV2 and TRBJ1-6; D is perhaps TRBD1 (5 bases). This CDR3 is built from 14 residues. Trimming stripped 6 bases from V and 6 bases from J, with 12 bases between. Germline V gene sequence: CDR1 SNHLY, CDR2 FYNNEI. DNA for the CDR3: TGTGCCAGCAGCCGACAGAGCTCTAATTCACCCCTCCACTTT. This sequence encodes CASSRQSSNSPLHF. Based on the CDR3 plus reference TRBV2 and TRBJ1-6, the full variable domain is EPEVTQTPSHQVTQMGQEVILRCVPISNHLYFYWYRQILGQKVEFLVSFYNNEISEKSEIFDDQFSVERPDGSNFTLKIRSTKLEDSAMYFCASSRQSSNSPLHFGNGTRLTVT.

V is TRBV7-9 and J is TRBJ2-5; TRBD2 aligns across 12 bases. The CDR3 has 14 amino acids. Germline V gene lookup returns CDR1 SEHNR and CDR2 FQNEAQ (reference sequence). The J segment lost 4 bases and the V segment lost 5 bases, leaving 2 bases of the junction unmatched. The CDR3 region has the DNA TGTGCCAGCAGCCCGGGACTAGCGGGAGAGACCCAGTACTTC. Translating gives CASSPGLAGETQYF.

This clone appeared a single time. This rearrangement joins TRBV7-2 to TRBJ1-4; unclear D gene. The V and J ends lost 1 base and 8 bases respectively, with 8 bases between them. The CDR3 totals 13 residues. Germline CDR1 is SGHTA and CDR2 is FQGNSA. The CDR3, as DNA: TGTGCCAGCAGCTTAGGTCCAGGCGAAAAACTGTTTTTT. It yields the protein CASSLGPGEKLFF. The entire variable domain, with the rest obtained from reference TRBV7-2 and TRBJ1-4, is as follows: GAGVSQSPSNKVTEKGKDVELRCDPISGHTALYWYRQSLGQGLEFLIYFQGNSAPDKSGLPSDRFSAERTGGSVSTLTIQRTQQEDSAVYLCASSLGPGEKLFFGSGTQLSVL.

This clone showed up just once. CDR3 in DNA: TGTGCCATCAGTGAGTCTAAAGCGGATCTGGACTATGGCTACACCTTC. It translates to CAISESKADLDYGYTF. This chain joins TRBV10-3 and TRBJ1-2, with unresolved D. V gave up 0 bases and J gave up 3 bases, with 14 bases separating them. The CDR3 has 16 residues. Germline V gene sequence: CDR1 ENHRY, CDR2 SYGVKD.

V usage is TRBV6-6 and J usage is TRBJ1-5; TRBD1 might be the D (6 bases). V was cut by 0 bases and J by 6 bases, with 9 bases left in between. The length of the CDR3 is 14 residues. Germline-derived CDR1 and CDR2 are MNHNY and SVGAGI (reference sequence). The CDR3: CASSYSGGGQPQHF. The CDR3 DNA sequence: TGTGCCAGCAGTTACTCGGGAGGGGGTCAGCCCCAGCATTTT.

The rearrangement links TRBV30 to TRBJ2-1; 7 positions match TRBD2. J was trimmed by 2 bases and V by 2 bases; bases with no gene match: 3. Looked up from germline, CDR1 is GTSNPN and CDR2 is SVGIG (reference sequence). The length of the CDR3 is 14 residues. CDR3 DNA: TGTGCCTGGAGTTACGCGGGAGCCTACAATGAGCAGTTCTTC. This translates into CAWSYAGAYNEQFF.

The chain joins TRBV30 to TRBJ2-1; 7 nucleotides match TRBD2. The CDR3 spans 15 residues. V trimming: 1 base; J trimming: 8 bases; junction bases outside the gene matches: 11. The germline V gene has CDR1 GTSNPN and CDR2 SVGIG (reference sequence). The CDR3 region is CAWSAASGRSDEQFF. In DNA, the CDR3 is TGTGCCTGGAGTGCAGCTAGCGGTCGATCGGATGAGCAGTTCTTC.

The rearrangement links TRBV5-1 to TRBJ1-4; perhaps TRBD1 as D (6 bases). With 1 base removed from V and 5 bases from J, the gap between germline ends came to 15 bases. There are 16 residues in the CDR3. Per germline, CDR1 SGHRS and CDR2 YFSETQ. The CDR3 sequence: CASSLTVQGLNEKLFF. The CDR3 DNA is TGCGCCAGCAGCTTGACTGTGCAGGGGCTGAATGAAAAACTGTTTTTT.

The chain combines TRBV5-1 with TRBJ2-5, with 11 nucleotides matching TRBD1. Germline V gene sequence: CDR1 SGHRS, CDR2 YFSETQ. This CDR3 has 15 residues. V lost 2 bases, J lost 5 bases, and 5 bases stayed unmatched. In DNA form, the CDR3 reads TGCGCCAGCAGCTTTTCCGGGACAGGGGGGGAGACCCAGTACTTC. Translation gives CASSFSGTGGETQYF.

V and J are TRBV30 and TRBJ1-1; the D gene is possibly TRBD1 (5 bases). CDR1 and CDR2 from the germline V gene are GTSNPN and SVGIG (reference sequence). The CDR3 has 13 amino acids. V lost 0 bases and J lost 5, with 10 bases in between. The CDR3 sequence: CAWSVSGQTEAFF. DNA of the CDR3: TGTGCCTGGAGTGTAAGCGGACAAACTGAAGCTTTCTTT.

The gene calls are TRBV19 and TRBJ1-5; D may be TRBD1 (6 bases). The CDR3 contains 16 residues. Germline CDR1 reads LNHDA; CDR2 reads SQIVND (reference sequence). Trimming stripped 5 bases from V and 1 base from J, with 15 bases between. CDR3 in amino acids: CASSSGVIPSNQPQHF. The CDR3 DNA follows: TGTGCCAGTAGTTCAGGGGTAATACCGAGCAATCAGCCCCAGCATTTT.

The chain links TRBV29-1 to TRBJ2-7; 7 positions agree with TRBD1. The CDR3 length is 11 residues. Trimming cost V 5 bases and J 7 bases; bases outside gene matches: 5. CDR1 SQVTM and CDR2 ANQGSEA come from the germline V gene. Here the CDR3 DNA reads TGCAGCGTTAGGCAGGGGGATGAGCAGTACTTC. Translated: CSVRQGDEQYF.

The J gene is TRBJ1-1, the V gene TRBV5-6, with D uncertain. V gave up 2 bases and J gave up 1 base, with 6 bases separating them. There are 13 residues in the CDR3. Germline V CDR1 and CDR2: SGHDT, YYEEEE. The CDR3 sequence is CASSFFTNTEAFF. DNA of the CDR3: TGTGCCAGCAGCTTTTTCACGAACACTGAAGCTTTCTTT.

The chain employs TRBV29-1 and TRBJ2-2; possible D gene TRBD1, 5 bases. V was trimmed by 1 base and J by 6 bases, leaving 15 bases between them. The V gene's germline CDR1 is SQVTM and CDR2 ANQGSEA. The CDR3 has 15 residues. The CDR3: CSVEGPQGLPGELFF. The CDR3 DNA sequence: TGCAGCGTTGAAGGTCCCCAGGGATTGCCCGGGGAGCTGTTTTTT.

This clone was counted only a few times. The rearrangement links TRBV19 to TRBJ2-7; D remains unclear. Trimming took 3 bases from V and 1 from J, leaving 13 bases between them. From germline, CDR1 is LNHDA and CDR2 SQIVND (reference sequence). This CDR3 region has 15 residues. DNA of the CDR3: TGTGCCAGTAGTATTTTCGTGACTGGGTCCTACGAGCAGTACTTC. It translates to CASSIFVTGSYEQYF.

This chain joins TRBV2 and TRBJ1-2, with a tentative D call TRBD1 (5 bases). V was trimmed by 7 bases and J by 7 bases, leaving 10 bases between them. Germline V gene sequence: CDR1 SNHLY, CDR2 FYNNEI. The CDR3 has 11 residues. The CDR3 here is CASTRDSGYTF. The CDR3 DNA is TGTGCCAGCACGCGGGACTCTGGCTACACCTTC.

The gene calls are TRBV5-1 and TRBJ1-2, with D tentatively TRBD1 (5 bases). Trimming removed 4 bases from V and 8 bases from J, with 18 bases in between. The CDR3 runs 14 residues. Germline loops: CDR1 SGHRS, CDR2 YFSETQ. CDR3 in DNA: TGCGCCAGCAGCCCCTGGGGGGGAACGTCAGGCTACACCTTC. It specifies CASSPWGGTSGYTF.

This chain links TRBV6-1 with TRBJ2-3, with a possible D match to TRBD2 (6 bases). V dropped 2 bases and J dropped 4 bases, with 19 bases sitting between them. Germline V lookup: CDR1 MNHNS, CDR2 SASEGT. This CDR3 region has 17 residues. This CDR3 reads CASSEYGRSSVPDTQYF. CDR3 sequence (DNA): TGTGCCAGCAGTGAATATGGGAGGAGTTCAGTCCCAGATACGCAGTATTTT.

For the CDR3, the DNA is TGTGCCTGGAGTGTTGGCTCCCATTATGGCTACACCTTC. It specifies CAWSVGSHYGYTF. The chain couples TRBV30 to TRBJ1-2; D is ambiguous. The CDR3 is 13 residues long. Germline CDR1 GTSNPN, CDR2 SVGIG (reference sequence). V lost 0 bases and J lost 5, with 10 bases in between.

The V call is TRBV6-5, the J call TRBJ1-2; D is undetermined. Trimming left V 6 bases short and J 8 bases short, with 19 bases between. Germline values: CDR1 MNHEY, CDR2 SVGAGI. The length of the CDR3 is 14 residues. The CDR3 spells CASSRPAGIGGYTF. The CDR3 nucleotides are TGTGCCAGCAGCCGCCCGGCGGGTATTGGGGGCTACACCTTC.

CDR3 protein: CASSYSGQAQETQYF. In nucleotides, the CDR3 is TGTGCCAGCAGTTACTCAGGACAGGCTCAAGAGACCCAGTACTTC. J is TRBJ2-5 and V is TRBV6-5, with 7 bases aligning to TRBD1. Germline V gene sequence: CDR1 MNHEY, CDR2 SVGAGI. J gave up 2 bases and V 0 bases, and 3 bases lay outside the gene matches. The CDR3 contains 15 residues.

This clone has just one count. The rearrangement links TRBV30 to TRBJ1-1, with a possible D match to TRBD1 (5 bases). Germline loops: CDR1 GTSNPN, CDR2 SVGIG (reference sequence). The CDR3 runs to 17 residues. V lost 0 bases to trimming and J lost 0 bases, with 17 bases between them. The chain's CDR3 is CAWSVLVTVGMNTEAFF. The CDR3 nucleotides are TGTGCCTGGAGTGTCTTGGTGACAGTTGGGATGAACACTGAAGCTTTCTTT. The whole variable domain, filled in from reference TRBV30 and TRBJ1-1, reads SQTIHQWPATLVQPVGSPLSLECTVEGTSNPNLYWYRQAAGRGLQLLFYSVGIGQISSEVPQNLSASRPQDRQFILSSKKLLLSDSGFYLCAWSVLVTVGMNTEAFFGQGTRLTVV.

This clone was counted only a few times. V usage is TRBV6-5 and J usage is TRBJ1-5; D may be TRBD1 (6 bases). The germline gives CDR1 MNHEY, CDR2 SVGAGI. This CDR3 contains 14 residues. Trimming shortened V by 4 bases and J by 5 bases, and 12 bases separated the two germline ends. The CDR3 is CASSLDRYYQPQHF. The DNA of the CDR3 is TGTGCCAGCAGTTTAGACAGGTACTATCAGCCCCAGCATTTT.

V is TRBV29-1 and J is TRBJ2-6; D ambiguous. Deletions cut 4 bases from V and 0 bases from J, with 13 bases between. The CDR3 is 16 amino acids. Germline CDR1 is SQVTM and CDR2 is ANQGSEA. The CDR3 reads CSVGELPVSGANVLTF. DNA of the CDR3: TGCAGCGTTGGTGAGCTTCCGGTCTCTGGGGCCAACGTCCTGACTTTC.

This chain uses TRBV9 with TRBJ2-1; TRBD2 matches 8 bases. The germline gives CDR1 SGDLS, CDR2 YYNGEE. V lost 0 bases, J lost 6 bases, and 8 bases stayed unmatched. CDR3 length equals 16 residues. CDR3 coding DNA: TGTGCCAGCAGCGTAGCTGGCCGGGGGGGCCCCAATGAGCAGTTCTTC. Amino acids: CASSVAGRGGPNEQFF. The full variable domain, completed using reference TRBV9 and TRBJ2-1, is DSGVTQTPKHLITATGQRVTLRCSPRSGDLSVYWYQQSLDQGLQFLIQYYNGEERAKGNILERFSAQQFPDLHSELNLSSLELGDSALYFCASSVAGRGGPNEQFFGPGTRLTVL.

This clone was seen a few times. The chain links TRBV6-5 to TRBJ1-3; D remains unclear. With 6 bases removed from V and 0 bases from J, the gap between germline ends came to 12 bases. Germline CDR1 reads MNHEY; CDR2 reads SVGAGI. The CDR3 is made up of 15 amino acids. The DNA of the CDR3 is TGTGCCAGCAGCCACACCCCGACCTCTGGAAACACCATATATTTT. It codes for CASSHTPTSGNTIYF.

The gene calls are TRBV19 and TRBJ1-1, with D uncertain. The CDR3 has 13 residues. Trimming pared 5 bases from V and 3 bases from J, leaving 10 bases between. Per the germline V gene, CDR1 is LNHDA and CDR2 is SQIVND (reference sequence). CDR3 residues: CASSEFEHTEAFF. For the CDR3, the DNA is TGTGCCAGTAGTGAGTTTGAACACACTGAAGCTTTCTTT.

The CDR3 DNA reads as TGTGCCAGCAGTGACAGGGTCCCAGGGCAGCCCCAGCATTTT. This translates into CASSDRVPGQPQHF. The gene calls are TRBV6-6 and TRBJ1-5, with 7 bases identical to TRBD1. The CDR3 is 14 residues long. Losses at the gene ends were 5 bases for V and 7 bases for J; bases not matched to a gene: 8. Germline V gene lookup returns CDR1 MNHNY and CDR2 SVGAGI (reference sequence).

This clone came up once. V is TRBV6-1 and J is TRBJ2-5; 8 nucleotides agree with TRBD1. Trimming at V came to 4 bases and at J to 4 bases, leaving 11 bases not matched to a gene. Germline assignment: CDR1 MNHNS and CDR2 SASEGT. CDR3 length equals 16 residues. DNA of the CDR3: TGTGCCAGCAGTGTGGGTACAGGGGGTTATAGAGAGACCCAGTACTTC. Amino acid sequence: CASSVGTGGYRETQYF.